This T cell receptor beta chain was identified in a study of immune cell composition in non-small cell lung cancer. Points from the study as a whole: Tumour TCR-beta clonality showed no significant link to smoking pack-years. Tumour-associated clones >0.5% occurred in 25% to 35% of adenocarcinomas, under 85% of squamous.

This CDR3 contains 15 residues. CDR1 MDHEN and CDR2 SYDVKM come from the germline V gene. V lost 6 bases and J lost 3, with 15 bases in between. Frozen unsorted single-cell suspensions supplied the genomic DNA. TCRdb's table, derived via immunoSEQ multiplex PCR, lists solely in-frame clones and lacks some. The table records 3,000 to 3,500 clones, 80% to 85% of them present only once. By share, this clone ranks as large. Antigen unknown. The receptor was isolated from a human donor with non-small cell lung cancer. This chain connects TRBV28 to TRBJ1-5, with a possible D match to TRBD1 (5 bases). Sequencing was done on a sample of lung tumor tissue. CDR3 DNA: TGTGCCAGCAGGCCCCCGGGCAGGGCCAATCAGCCCCAGCATTTT. Amino acid sequence: CASRPPGRANQPQHF.